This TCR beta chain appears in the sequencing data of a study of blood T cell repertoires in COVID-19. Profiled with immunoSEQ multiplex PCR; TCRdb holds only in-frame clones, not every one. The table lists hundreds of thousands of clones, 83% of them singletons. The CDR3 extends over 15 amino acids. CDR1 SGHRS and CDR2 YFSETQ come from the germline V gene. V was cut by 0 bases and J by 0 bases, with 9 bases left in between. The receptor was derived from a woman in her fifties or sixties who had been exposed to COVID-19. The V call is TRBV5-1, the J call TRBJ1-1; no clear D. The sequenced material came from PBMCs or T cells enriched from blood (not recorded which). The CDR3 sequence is CASSLGYSLNTEAFF. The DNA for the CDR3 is TGCGCCAGCAGCTTGGGATACAGCTTGAACACTGAAGCTTTCTTT.